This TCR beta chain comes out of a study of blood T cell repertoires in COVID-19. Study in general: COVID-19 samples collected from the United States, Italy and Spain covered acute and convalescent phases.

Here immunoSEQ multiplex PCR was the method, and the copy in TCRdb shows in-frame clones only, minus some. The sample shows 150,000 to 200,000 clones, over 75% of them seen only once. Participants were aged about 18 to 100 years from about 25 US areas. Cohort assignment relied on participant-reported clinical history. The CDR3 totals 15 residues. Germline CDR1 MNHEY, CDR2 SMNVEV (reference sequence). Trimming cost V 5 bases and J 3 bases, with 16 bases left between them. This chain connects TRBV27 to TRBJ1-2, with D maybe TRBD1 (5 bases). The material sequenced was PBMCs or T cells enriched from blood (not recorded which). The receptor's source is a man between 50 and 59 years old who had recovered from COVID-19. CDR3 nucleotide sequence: TGTGCCAGCAGTAACTCGATACAGGCCTACTATGGCTACACCTTC. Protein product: CASSNSIQAYYGYTF.